A single sample is the source of the 17 T cell receptor beta chains below, sequenced in a study of blood T cells in healthy people across ages. Through a sample-barcoded 5' primer and a J-beta primer mix, a second PCR was run for roughly 7 to 12 cycles. TCRdb independently ran MiXCR on the 5' RACE reads; one entry per CDR3 protein. This table holds some 640,000 distinct CDR3 sequences, 45% to 50% found once. The sequencing sample was made of blood. The source is a woman aged 55-75 years in good health.

This clonotype was observed a handful of times. The J gene is TRBJ2-6, the V gene TRBV6-1; D is ambiguous. Trimming shortened V by 2 bases and J by 0 bases, and 5 bases separated the two germline ends. Per the germline V gene, CDR1 is MNHNS and CDR2 is SASEGT. The CDR3 extends over 15 amino acids. The CDR3 here is CASSERNSGANVLTF. For the CDR3, the DNA is TGTGCCAGCAGTGAACGAAACTCTGGGGCCAACGTCCTGACTTTC.

The V call is TRBV7-2, the J call TRBJ2-7, with D perhaps TRBD2 (6 bases). The length of the CDR3 is 14 residues. V lost 1 base and J 2 bases, leaving 9 bases between the germline ends. Germline CDR1 reads SGHTA; CDR2 reads FQGNSA. CDR3 amino acids: CASSLVAGPYEQYF. The CDR3 DNA sequence: TGTGCCAGCAGCTTAGTCGCGGGGCCCTACGAGCAGTACTTC.

This clonotype has a handful of counts. The chain joins TRBV20-1 to TRBJ2-1; 7 bases fit TRBD2. This CDR3 comprises 15 residues. The germline CDR1 and CDR2 sequences are DFQATT and SNEGSKA (reference sequence). The V and J ends lost 0 bases and 9 bases, in that order; junction bases with no gene match: 11. CDR3 in DNA: TGCAGTGCTAGAGATCGCGGGAGTAGGTTGGGTGAGCAGTTCTTC. This encodes CSARDRGSRLGEQFF.

This clonotype came up a few times. V usage is TRBV24-1 and J usage is TRBJ2-1; 11 bases are shared with TRBD2. Germline CDR1 is KGHDR and CDR2 is SFDVKD. Trimming at V came to 0 bases and at J to 8 bases, leaving 8 bases not matched to a gene. This CDR3 region has 17 residues. This CDR3 is CATSDLLIAGGQDEQFF. The CDR3, as DNA: TGTGCCACCAGTGATTTGCTTATAGCGGGAGGGCAAGATGAGCAGTTCTTC.

This sequence joins TRBV20-1 and TRBJ1-1, with D unclear. Trimming took 6 bases from V and 10 from J, leaving 18 bases between them. CDR1 and CDR2 (germline): DFQATT, SNEGSKA (reference sequence). The CDR3 sequence is 12 residues long. CDR3 DNA: TGCAGTGCACAGACACCCGGAGCGCCAGCTTTCTTT. Translating it yields CSAQTPGAPAFF.

This clonotype appeared once. This sequence joins TRBV6-2 or TRBV6-3 and TRBJ2-1; tentative D call: TRBD1 (5 bases). Germline CDR1 is MNHEY and CDR2 is SVGEGT. The V end was cut by 7 bases, the J end by 5 bases, with 15 bases between. The CDR3 has 14 residues. The DNA for the CDR3 is TGTGCCAGCACCTCATATGACAGCGACAATGAGCAGTTCTTC. This gives the protein CASTSYDSDNEQFF.

This clonotype was counted a few times. The chain employs TRBV7-2 and TRBJ2-1; perhaps TRBD1 as D (5 bases). Germline V lookup: CDR1 SGHTA, CDR2 FQGNSA. The CDR3 loop spans 14 amino acids. Trimming pared 4 bases from V and 8 bases from J, leaving 15 bases between. The CDR3 loop reads CASSSVQVLDEQFF. For the CDR3, the DNA is TGTGCCAGCAGCTCCGTACAGGTTTTAGATGAGCAGTTCTTC.

The table lists this clonotype with a few counts. This CDR3 reads CASSPSGGTQYF. CDR3 nucleotide sequence: TGTGCCAGCAGCCCCTCGGGAGGGACCCAGTACTTC. This sequence joins TRBV7-9 and TRBJ2-5; 7 bases agree with TRBD2. This CDR3 spans 12 amino acids. The trim removed 5 bases at V and 7 bases at J, leaving 4 bases unmatched. CDR1 and CDR2 (germline): SEHNR, FQNEAQ (reference sequence).

The chain has TRBV11-2 and TRBJ2-7, with no clear D. The germline V and J ends were trimmed by 4 bases and 1 base, with 14 bases remaining between them. The CDR3 covers 15 residues. Germline V gene data show CDR1 as SGHAT and CDR2 as FQNNGV. The DNA for the CDR3 is TGTGCCAGCAGCTCCCCTCCCCGCGGATCCTACGAGCAGTACTTC. This gives the protein CASSSPPRGSYEQYF.

This chain links TRBV29-1 with TRBJ1-3; D not resolved. CDR1 is SQVTM and CDR2 is ANQGSEA in the germline V gene. The CDR3 runs 12 residues. V was pared by 0 bases and J by 7 bases, with 7 bases between. CDR3 residues: CSVEDSPNTIYF. The CDR3 bases are TGCAGCGTTGAAGACAGTCCGAACACCATATATTTT.

The chain carries TRBV25-1 and TRBJ2-1; the D gene could be TRBD1 or TRBD2 (5 bases each). Germline CDR1 and CDR2: MGHDK and SYGVNS. V dropped 5 bases and J dropped 7 bases, with 24 bases sitting between them. The CDR3 is 17 amino acids. CDR3 sequence: CASSPYFIAGTENEQFF. In DNA, the CDR3 is TGTGCCAGCAGTCCCTACTTCATCGCCGGGACGGAGAATGAGCAGTTCTTC.

The gene calls are TRBV7-2 and TRBJ2-1, with TRBD2 identical over 15 bases. The junction had 6 bases not matched to a gene; V was cut back by 5 bases and J by 4 bases. Germline assignment: CDR1 SGHTA and CDR2 FQGNSA. CDR3 length: 17 amino acids. The CDR3 nucleotides are TGTGCCAGCAGCGCCTACGGACTAGCGGGAGGGTACAATGAGCAGTTCTTC. Translated: CASSAYGLAGGYNEQFF.

This rearrangement joins TRBV10-3 to TRBJ2-5; unclear D gene. This CDR3 is built from 15 residues. V was trimmed by 4 bases and J by 3 bases, leaving 15 bases between them. CDR1 and CDR2 from the germline V gene are ENHRY and SYGVKD. CDR3 DNA sequence: TGTGCCATCAGTGCCACTTCAAAGAGAAAAGAGACCCAGTACTTC. It yields the protein CAISATSKRKETQYF.

V and J are TRBV20-1 and TRBJ2-1; 11 nucleotides match TRBD2. The V gene end was trimmed by 2 bases and the J gene end by 4 bases; junction bases not matched to a gene: 10. The CDR3 length is 17 residues. CDR1 is DFQATT and CDR2 is SNEGSKA in the germline V gene (reference sequence). CDR3 sequence reads: CSARNLGGTSGYNEQFF. Here the CDR3 DNA reads TGCAGTGCTAGAAACCTTGGGGGGACTAGCGGTTACAATGAGCAGTTCTTC.

This clonotype was found once. The CDR3 reads CASSSQGVEQYF. DNA for the CDR3: TGTGCCAGCAGCTCGCAGGGAGTCGAGCAGTACTTC. J is TRBJ2-7 and V is TRBV13, with D perhaps matching TRBD1 or TRBD2 (5 bases each). This CDR3 has 12 residues. Germline CDR1 and CDR2: PRHDT and FYEKMQ (reference sequence). The germline V and J ends were trimmed by 4 bases and 6 bases, with 10 bases remaining between them.

V and J are TRBV28 and TRBJ2-3; no reliable D call. The CDR3 extends over 12 amino acids. Germline V gene sequence: CDR1 MDHEN, CDR2 SYDVKM. Trimming took off 4 bases at V and 7 bases at J, with 9 bases between the two ends. The CDR3 DNA is TGTGCCAGCAGTTCACCGGTAAATACGCAGTATTTT. It translates to CASSSPVNTQYF.

V usage is TRBV30 and J usage is TRBJ2-5; either TRBD1 or TRBD2 may supply D (5 bases each). This CDR3 has 13 residues. Trimming removed 8 bases at V and 11 bases at J, with 24 bases between. Per the germline V gene, CDR1 is GTSNPN and CDR2 is SVGIG (reference sequence). The CDR3 loop is CAHSRGPPNEQYF. In DNA form, the CDR3 reads TGTGCCCACTCGAGGGGACCTCCCAATGAGCAGTACTTC.